These T cell receptor beta chains were read from a single sample in a study of shared clonotypes between healthy human individuals. Method: immunoSEQ multiplex PCR; TCRdb's copy keeps in-frame clones and lacks some. This table has around 2.3 million clones, almost 96% appearing once. Specimen: naive CD4+ T cells sorted from blood. The receptors were gathered from a man aged 18-30 years in good health. Both conserved end residues are part of each CDR3. The D gene is left open where the match is weak. Not all rows give a size; the values are once, few, many and, for expanded clones, a class.

j_call,d_call,v_call,clone_size,cdr3_aa,cdr3_nt
TRBJ2-2,.,TRBV15,.,CATSSILEANTGELFF,TGTGCCACCAGCAGCATACTGGAGGCGAACACCGGGGAGCTGTTTTTT
TRBJ1-2,TRBD1,TRBV28,.,CASSSAGDRVRYTF,TGTGCCAGCAGTTCAGCAGGGGACAGGGTGCGCTACACCTTC
TRBJ2-5,TRBD2,TRBV5-1,.,CASSSSSGRAQETQYF,TGCGCCAGCAGCTCCTCTAGCGGGAGGGCTCAAGAGACCCAGTACTTC
TRBJ2-1,TRBD2,TRBV5-1,.,CASTSRWEGLNNEQFF,TGCGCCAGCACTTCAAGATGGGAGGGCCTTAACAATGAGCAGTTCTTC
TRBJ2-6,TRBD1,TRBV28,.,CASSAGTGSSGANVLTF,TGTGCCAGCAGTGCCGGGACAGGGAGCTCTGGGGCCAACGTCCTGACTTTC
TRBJ2-7,.,TRBV10-3,.,CAISESAPGASYEQYF,TGTGCCATCAGTGAGTCGGCACCTGGAGCCTCCTACGAGCAGTACTTC
TRBJ1-2,.,TRBV7-9,.,CASSPDWADGYTF,TGTGCCAGCAGCCCCGATTGGGCGGATGGCTACACCTTC
TRBJ1-1,TRBD1,TRBV7-2,.,CASSSQGANAFF,TGTGCCAGCAGCTCCCAGGGGGCAAATGCTTTCTTT
TRBJ2-7,.,TRBV6-5,.,CASSRKGEGTYEQYF,TGTGCCAGCAGTCGAAAGGGGGAGGGCACCTACGAGCAGTACTTC
TRBJ2-7,.,TRBV5-3,.,CARSCLGASYEQYF,TGTGCCAGAAGCTGCCTCGGTGCCTCCTACGAGCAGTACTTC
TRBJ2-3,TRBD2,TRBV29-1,once,CSVGLAGPTDTQYF,TGCAGCGTTGGACTAGCAGGCCCCACAGATACGCAGTATTTT
TRBJ2-1,TRBD1,TRBV28,.,CASRSNGRDRGDNEQFF,TGTGCCAGCAGGTCCAATGGTCGGGACAGGGGGGACAATGAGCAGTTCTTC
TRBJ2-3,TRBD2,TRBV5-1,.,CASSLAASGTHGADTQYF,TGCGCCAGCAGCCTGGCGGCTAGCGGGACACACGGGGCAGATACGCAGTATTTT
TRBJ2-7,.,TRBV5-1,.,CASRVTPEQYF,TGCGCCAGCCGTGTGACACCCGAGCAGTACTTC
TRBJ1-4,.,TRBV6-5,.,CASSYRPYVGQEKLFF,TGTGCCAGCAGTTACCGCCCCTACGTGGGTCAGGAAAAACTGTTTTTT
TRBJ2-6,.,TRBV7-3,once,CASSPSGANVLTF,TGTGCCAGCAGCCCCAGTGGGGCCAACGTCCTGACTTTC
TRBJ2-5,.,TRBV2,.,CASSGGLGGQETQYF,TGTGCCAGCAGTGGAGGCTTGGGGGGCCAAGAGACCCAGTACTTC
TRBJ1-1,.,TRBV7-9,.,CASSFAVGGSNTEAFF,TGTGCCAGCAGCTTTGCCGTAGGGGGATCGAACACTGAAGCTTTCTTT
TRBJ2-7,.,TRBV5-1,.,CASSFLPQSSYEQYF,TGCGCCAGCAGCTTTCTGCCGCAGAGCTCCTACGAGCAGTACTTC
TRBJ2-5,.,TRBV7-9,.,CASSLGVQGQETQYF,TGTGCCAGCAGCTTAGGCGTACAGGGCCAAGAGACCCAGTACTTC
TRBJ1-1,.,TRBV27,.,CASSLLGLSTEAFF,TGTGCCAGCAGTTTACTAGGTCTGTCCACTGAAGCTTTCTTT
TRBJ2-3,TRBD2,TRBV7-3,.,CASSPEGGGAFDTQYF,TGTGCCAGCAGCCCCGAGGGCGGGGGGGCTTTTGATACGCAGTATTTT
TRBJ1-6,TRBD1,TRBV27,.,CASRLSRGQGAGNSPLHF,TGTGCCAGCCGTCTATCCCGGGGACAGGGGGCTGGAAATTCACCCCTCCACTTT
TRBJ1-1,TRBD1,TRBV19,.,CASSIAGQGSTEAFF,TGTGCCAGTAGTATAGCGGGACAGGGTTCGACTGAAGCTTTCTTT
TRBJ1-6,TRBD1,TRBV6-5,once,CASSFRDRPNSPLHF,TGTGCCAGCAGTTTCCGGGACAGGCCCAATTCACCCCTCCACTTT
TRBJ2-7,.,TRBV28,few,CASSRESLNYEQYF,TGTGCCAGCTCTCGAGAGTCCTTGAATTACGAGCAGTACTTC
TRBJ1-6,.,TRBV14,.,CASSYDRYNSPLHF,TGTGCCAGCAGCTACGACAGATATAATTCACCCCTCCACTTT
TRBJ1-1,TRBD1,TRBV7-8,.,CASSIGTANTEAFF,TGTGCCAGCAGCATCGGGACAGCGAACACTGAAGCTTTCTTT
TRBJ2-3,.,TRBV7-9,.,CASSHGGVITDTQYF,TGTGCCAGCAGCCATGGCGGAGTGATCACAGATACGCAGTATTTT
TRBJ1-1,.,TRBV18,.,CASSPRRRVDTEAFF,TGTGCCAGCTCACCACGTCGCAGGGTGGACACTGAAGCTTTCTTT
TRBJ2-7,.,TRBV5-1,once,CASRRGWDLSYEQYF,TGCGCCAGCAGACGGGGGTGGGACTTATCCTACGAGCAGTACTTC
TRBJ2-7,TRBD1,TRBV6-1,.,CASTYHETGAYEQYF,TGTGCCAGCACCTATCACGAGACAGGGGCCTACGAGCAGTACTTC
TRBJ2-7,TRBD1,TRBV30,once,CAWGDRGPGEQYF,TGTGCCTGGGGGGACAGGGGCCCAGGGGAGCAGTACTTC
TRBJ1-2,.,TRBV6-4,.,CASSRQEPLYGYTF,TGTGCCAGCAGCCGACAGGAGCCACTCTATGGCTACACCTTC
TRBJ2-3,.,TRBV6-6,.,CASRFQGTDTQYF,TGTGCCAGCAGATTCCAAGGCACAGATACGCAGTATTTT
TRBJ2-5,.,TRBV9,.,CASSVEGNGAETQYF,TGTGCCAGCAGCGTAGAAGGTAATGGAGCCGAGACCCAGTACTTC
TRBJ1-5,.,TRBV7-2,.,CASSSQGNQPQHF,TGTGCCAGCAGCTCCCAGGGAAATCAGCCCCAGCATTTT
TRBJ2-1,TRBD2,TRBV10-3,once,CAISEGLAGTGEQFF,TGTGCCATCAGTGAGGGACTAGCGGGAACGGGGGAGCAGTTCTTC
TRBJ2-7,.,TRBV7-2,.,CASSLDGGYEQYF,TGTGCCAGCAGCTTAGATGGCGGCTACGAGCAGTACTTC
TRBJ1-5,.,TRBV6-4,.,CASNTRANQPQHF,TGTGCCAGCAACACCAGGGCGAACCAGCCCCAGCATTTT
TRBJ2-7,.,TRBV5-4,once,CASSLDGLEQYF,TGTGCCAGCAGCTTGGATGGGCTCGAGCAGTACTTC
TRBJ2-2,.,TRBV5-6,.,CASSLAGVVTNTGELFF,TGTGCCAGCAGCTTGGCCGGAGTTGTAACGAACACCGGGGAGCTGTTTTTT
TRBJ1-6,.,TRBV9,.,CASSPSPSSYNSPLHF,TGTGCCAGCAGCCCCAGCCCAAGCTCCTATAATTCACCCCTCCACTTT
TRBJ1-1,.,TRBV7-9,.,CASSLEGVSTEAFF,TGTGCCAGCAGCTTAGAGGGGGTTAGCACTGAAGCTTTCTTT
TRBJ1-2,TRBD1,TRBV6-5,.,CASSYSATGDYGYTF,TGTGCCAGCAGTTACTCTGCCACAGGGGATTATGGCTACACCTTC
TRBJ1-5,.,TRBV5-5,.,CASSPTENQPQHF,TGTGCCAGCAGCCCGACAGAGAATCAGCCCCAGCATTTT
TRBJ1-5,.,TRBV30,.,CAWSVGAYQPQHF,TGTGCCTGGAGTGTGGGGGCGTATCAGCCCCAGCATTTT